The 24 T cell receptor beta chains below come from one sample, sequenced in a study of cytomegalovirus exposure and HLA in healthy donors. Both 60 Vbeta primers and 13 Jbeta primers went into the PCR. Libraries were prepared by immunoSEQ multiplex PCR; TCRdb keeps only in-frame clonotypes and omits some of them. The repertoire holds some 150,000 clones, with 80% to 90% as singletons. Material for sequencing was PBMCs. These receptors came from a woman younger than 45 in good health and CMV-seronegative.

The chain joins TRBV5-1 to TRBJ1-2; 7 nucleotides agree with TRBD1. The germline V gene has CDR1 SGHRS and CDR2 YFSETQ. V was pared by 2 bases and J by 8 bases, with 3 bases of the junction left unmatched. The CDR3 extends over 12 amino acids. The CDR3 DNA reads TGCGCCAGCAGCTTAAGGGGGCACGGCTACACCTTC. As protein: CASSLRGHGYTF.

The chain is built from TRBV28 and TRBJ2-2; 8 bases are shared with TRBD1. CDR1 and CDR2 from the germline V gene are MDHEN and SYDVKM. Trimming removed 2 bases from V and 5 bases from J; junction bases left unmatched: 10. The CDR3 extends over 17 amino acids. CDR3 in DNA: TGTGCCAGCAGTTTAGTCTTTGGGACAGGCTCTACCGGGGAGCTGTTTTTT. Encoded protein: CASSLVFGTGSTGELFF.

CDR3 bases: TGTGCCAGCTCACCAGCGGCCCTTAACGGGTCACCCCTCCACTTT. Its protein product is CASSPAALNGSPLHF. The chain recombines TRBV18 with TRBJ1-6; no clear D gene. V was shortened by 2 bases and J by 10 bases, with 15 bases between the two germline ends. CDR1 and CDR2 from the germline V gene are KGHSH and LQKENI. The CDR3 is 15 amino acids.

The chain employs TRBV28 and TRBJ2-7, with a weak D call TRBD1 (6 bases). Germline CDR1 and CDR2: MDHEN and SYDVKM. The CDR3 runs to 13 residues. Trimming removed 6 bases at V and 1 base at J, with 10 bases between. CDR3 nucleotides: TGTGCCAGCAGACTACAGGGTTCCTACGAGCAGTACTTC. Translated, it gives CASRLQGSYEQYF.

This clone came up a few times. This chain joins TRBV4-3 and TRBJ2-2, with no clear D. CDR3 length equals 15 residues. V dropped 2 bases and J dropped 4 bases, with 11 bases sitting between them. Germline values: CDR1 LGHNA, CDR2 YSLEER. CDR3 bases: TGCGCCAGCAGCCAACGGCTAGTGGCCACCGGGGAGCTGTTTTTT. This codes for CASSQRLVATGELFF.

The rearrangement links TRBV2 to TRBJ2-7; 14 bases agree with TRBD2. The ends lost 4 bases at V and 3 bases at J; junction bases unmatched: 5. Germline V lookup: CDR1 SNHLY, CDR2 FYNNEI. The CDR3 extends over 16 amino acids. Written as DNA, the CDR3 is TGTGCCAGCAGTGGGACTAGCGGGGGGCCCGACTACGAGCAGTACTTC. Protein: CASSGTSGGPDYEQYF.

This clone was detected only a few times. The chain links TRBV6-1 to TRBJ2-3; D possibly corresponds to TRBD2 (5 bases). This CDR3 region has 14 residues. In germline, CDR1 is MNHNS, CDR2 SASEGT. V was trimmed by 3 bases and J by 6 bases, leaving 13 bases between them. Written as DNA, the CDR3 is TGTGCCAGCAGTGACTCTCACCCGGGGGATACGCAGTATTTT. Its translation: CASSDSHPGDTQYF.

The rearrangement links TRBV6-6 to TRBJ2-7; possible D gene TRBD1, 5 bases. Trimming took off 4 bases at V and 1 base at J, with 8 bases between the two ends. CDR3 length: 13 residues. The germline CDR1 and CDR2 sequences are MNHNY and SVGAGI (reference sequence). CDR3 coding DNA: TGTGCCAGCAGTTGGGGCATTTCCTACGAGCAGTACTTC. It yields the protein CASSWGISYEQYF.

The chain joins TRBV5-6 to TRBJ2-3; 9 bases are shared with TRBD2. Germline V gene sequence: CDR1 SGHDT, CDR2 YYEEEE. This CDR3 comprises 15 residues. The J segment lost 4 bases and the V segment lost 0 bases, leaving 3 bases of the junction unmatched. The CDR3 sequence is CASSLVAGVADTQYF. The CDR3 region has the DNA TGTGCCAGCAGCTTGGTAGCGGGAGTAGCAGATACGCAGTATTTT.

The rearrangement links TRBV6-1 to TRBJ2-5, with TRBD1 identical over 8 bases. Trimming at V came to 6 bases and at J to 7 bases, leaving 7 bases not matched to a gene. This CDR3 is 13 amino acids long. From germline, CDR1 is MNHNS and CDR2 SASEGT. The CDR3 DNA is TGTGCCAGCAGGACAGGGGCCGGGGGGACCCAGTACTTC. Translated, it gives CASRTGAGGTQYF.

This rearrangement joins TRBV10-3 to TRBJ1-1; D unresolved. The length of the CDR3 is 12 residues. Germline V CDR1 and CDR2: ENHRY, SYGVKD. V lost 7 bases and J 2 bases, leaving 8 bases between the germline ends. CDR3 amino acids: CAINAANTEAFF. Written as DNA, the CDR3 is TGTGCCATCAACGCGGCTAACACTGAAGCTTTCTTT.

The CDR3: CASSFQGALNNEQFF. In nucleotides, the CDR3 is TGTGCCAGCAGCTTCCAGGGGGCGCTGAACAATGAGCAGTTCTTC. V and J are TRBV9 and TRBJ2-1, with 8 bases identical to TRBD1. This CDR3 contains 15 residues. Per germline, CDR1 SGDLS and CDR2 YYNGEE. Trimming cost V 4 bases and J 5 bases; bases outside gene matches: 8.

The chain recombines TRBV9 with TRBJ1-2; no firm D call. Trimming took 4 bases from V and 4 from J, leaving 20 bases between them. The V gene's germline CDR1 is SGDLS and CDR2 YYNGEE. The CDR3 consists of 16 residues. CDR3 region: CASSPHNEGFLYGYTF. In nucleotides, the CDR3 is TGTGCCAGCAGCCCCCATAATGAGGGTTTCCTCTATGGCTACACCTTC.

The V gene is TRBV2, the J gene TRBJ2-3; TRBD2 is a possible D gene (5 bases). Trimming shortened V by 8 bases and J by 8 bases, and 23 bases separated the two germline ends. The CDR3 consists of 15 residues. CDR1 and CDR2 (germline): SNHLY, FYNNEI. CDR3 DNA sequence: TGTGCCAGCGGGGAGTGGATCGGCACCCGAGGTACGCAGTATTTT. Translated: CASGEWIGTRGTQYF.

The J gene is TRBJ2-5, the V gene TRBV6-5, with 7 bases matching TRBD2. V gave up 6 bases and J gave up 5 bases; unmatched junction bases: 3. Germline V CDR1 and CDR2: MNHEY, SVGAGI. There are 12 residues in the CDR3. Written as DNA, the CDR3 is TGTGCCAGCAGCCCCGGGAGGGAGACCCAGTACTTC. Translating gives CASSPGRETQYF.

J is TRBJ1-5 and V is TRBV4-1; 8 bases map to TRBD1. The V segment lost 1 base and the J segment 3 bases; nucleotides outside the gene matches: 8. The germline CDR1 and CDR2 sequences are MGHRA and YSYEKL. The CDR3 is 17 residues long. DNA of the CDR3: TGCGCCAGCAGCCAAGGTCGAGCCAGGGGGCCCAATCAGCCCCAGCATTTT. Translating gives CASSQGRARGPNQPQHF.

The rearrangement joins TRBV4-1 to TRBJ2-7, with 9 nucleotides matching TRBD2. CDR3 length: 15 amino acids. Germline V lookup: CDR1 MGHRA, CDR2 YSYEKL. V lost 4 bases and J lost 1; bases outside the gene matches: 5. CDR3 sequence (DNA): TGCGCCAGCAGCCCGCGGGGGGGCAGGTCCTACGAGCAGTACTTC. Amino acids: CASSPRGGRSYEQYF.

The chain uses TRBV5-5 and TRBJ2-7, with TRBD1 matching over 10 bases. With V trimmed by 3 bases and J by 0 bases, 3 bases remained unmatched. The germline V gene has CDR1 SGHKS and CDR2 YYEKEE (reference sequence). The CDR3 length is 15 residues. The CDR3 DNA is TGTGCCAGCAGCTCCGGACAGGGGGTCTCCTACGAGCAGTACTTC. Translation gives CASSSGQGVSYEQYF.

J is TRBJ1-2 and V is TRBV5-1, with D tentatively TRBD1 (5 bases). V was clipped by 3 bases and J by 4 bases, with 10 bases between them. The germline V gene encodes CDR1 SGHRS and CDR2 YFSETQ. This CDR3 is 13 amino acids long. For the CDR3, the DNA is TGCGCCAGCAGCTCGTCAACAGGCTATGGCTACACCTTC. Protein: CASSSSTGYGYTF.

The chain carries TRBV4-1 and TRBJ2-7; 8 positions match TRBD2. This CDR3 has 15 residues. Trimming cost V 1 base and J 5 bases; bases outside gene matches: 7. Per the germline V gene, CDR1 is MGHRA and CDR2 is YSYEKL. The CDR3 DNA is TGCGCCAGCAGCCAAGTAGCGGGGACTAGTCACGAGCAGTACTTC. It translates to CASSQVAGTSHEQYF.

Here the CDR3 reads CAWSTVHEQFF. CDR3 nucleotides: TGTGCCTGGAGTACAGTGCATGAGCAGTTCTTC. J is TRBJ2-1 and V is TRBV30; D gene ambiguous. Deletions cut 2 bases from V and 8 bases from J, with 7 bases between. Germline values: CDR1 GTSNPN, CDR2 SVGIG (reference sequence). This CDR3 contains 11 residues. The full variable domain, in which reference TRBV30 and TRBJ2-1 provide the parts outside the CDR3, is SQTIHQWPATLVQPVGSPLSLECTVEGTSNPNLYWYRQAAGRGLQLLFYSVGIGQISSEVPQNLSASRPQDRQFILSSKKLLLSDSGFYLCAWSTVHEQFFGPGTRLTVL.

The rearrangement joins TRBV19 to TRBJ1-4; D is perhaps TRBD1 (6 bases). Trimming removed 6 bases at V and 7 bases at J, with 12 bases between. CDR1 LNHDA and CDR2 SQIVND come from the germline V gene (reference sequence). This CDR3 comprises 13 residues. In nucleotides, the CDR3 is TGTGCCAGTAGGATCCTACAGGGTGAAAAACTGTTTTTT. Translating it yields CASRILQGEKLFF.

This CDR3 is CASSLNGWLVPPEQYF. CDR3 sequence (DNA): TGTGCCAGCAGCTTAAATGGTTGGTTAGTCCCCCCCGAGCAGTACTTC. V and J are TRBV13 and TRBJ2-7; D gene uncertain. The V end was cut by 2 bases, the J end by 6 bases, with 20 bases between. The V gene's germline CDR1 is PRHDT and CDR2 FYEKMQ (reference sequence). CDR3 size: 16 residues.

J is TRBJ2-5 and V is TRBV7-9; TRBD2 aligns across 7 bases. Germline CDR1 SEHNR, CDR2 FQNEAQ (reference sequence). V trimming: 1 base; J trimming: 2 bases; junction bases outside the gene matches: 13. The length of the CDR3 is 18 residues. The CDR3 sequence is CASSLGRWLADPQETQYF. DNA for the CDR3: TGTGCCAGCAGCTTAGGGAGGTGGCTAGCGGATCCTCAAGAGACCCAGTACTTC.